The present entry profiles one T cell receptor beta chain with its context. Its antigen is still unknown. This specimen belongs to a study of CD8 T cells in ankylosing spondylitis. Overall study results and limits: Apparently characteristic of ankylosing spondylitis blood was a TCR beta motif (under ten highly homologous variants). Previously reported in reactive arthritis synovial fluid and blood were some of the motif variants.

The germline gives CDR1 MNHNS, CDR2 SASEGT. The CDR3 runs to 14 residues. Trimming cost V 6 bases and J 1 base, with 9 bases left between them. Quantitative 5'-RACE with molecular barcodes generated TCR beta libraries. MiXCR, applied by TCRdb to the 5' RACE reads, yields one record per CDR3 protein. The profile covers 800,000 to 900,000 distinct CDR3 sequences, with 12% appearing a single time and approximately 0.51% taken by the ten largest. Sequenced material: blood, either unsorted or a sorted T cell fraction (not recorded which). This TCR was sampled from a male donor with ankylosing spondylitis. The rearrangement links TRBV6-1 to TRBJ1-4, with D hard to call. CDR3 coding DNA: TGTGCCAGCAGCCCCGGTTTAACTAATGAAAAACTGTTTTTT. Translating gives CASSPGLTNEKLFF.